This record concerns one T cell receptor (beta chain) sequence. Its antigen is not identified. The data stem from a study of memory CD4+ T cells and cytomegalovirus serostatus. Trimming cost V 5 bases and J 9 bases; bases outside gene matches: 13. The CDR3 runs to 14 residues. Germline lookup yields CDR1 SQVTM and CDR2 ANQGSEA. Authors' methods: After removing out-of-frame reads, over 2 million distinct TCRbeta sequences remained. Profiled with immunoSEQ multiplex PCR; TCRdb holds only in-frame clones, not every one. Clonal size and the V and J genes are those of that table, whereas D and trimming came from the DNA. The data contain around 88,000 clones, 75% to 90% of them singletons. Single viable CD3+CD4+CD8-CD45RO+ cells were sorted as the memory CD4+ T cells. Study-level results: A US-trained random forest predicted CMV serostatus with median AUC around 0.9.

This TCR derives from an adult in good health and CMV-seropositive. Sequenced input: memory CD4+ T cells from blood. The rearrangement links TRBV29-1 to TRBJ2-7; the match to TRBD2 covers 10 bases. The CDR3 is CSVSSLAGENRQYF. The CDR3 DNA reads as TGCAGCGTTTCGAGTCTAGCGGGAGAAAATCGGCAGTACTTC.